These 4 T cell receptor beta chains originate from one sample sequenced in a study of identical twins. TCRdb redid the calling of the 5' RACE reads with MiXCR, one entry per CDR3 protein. The table lists roughly 470,000 distinct CDR3 sequences, more than 13% of them singletons. A further study also used this sample, focusing on yellow fever vaccine responses in identical twins.

Sequencing used CD4+ T cells sorted from blood. The receptor set was obtained from a woman in her late teens or twenties in good health.

The V and J genes are TRBV7-6 and TRBJ2-7, with 9 bases fitting TRBD2. V was clipped by 5 bases and J by 8 bases; unmatched bases: 10. CDR3 length: 14 residues. Germline V CDR1 and CDR2: SGHVS, FNYEAQ. The CDR3 loop reads CASSPPSGNRKQYF. CDR3 DNA: TGTGCCAGCAGCCCTCCTAGCGGGAACCGGAAGCAGTACTTC.

This clonotype was observed a handful of times. The genes are TRBV7-2 and TRBJ2-7; 7 bases line up with TRBD1. This CDR3 has 14 amino acids. The J segment lost 6 bases and the V segment lost 5 bases, leaving 10 bases of the junction unmatched. Germline loops: CDR1 SGHTA, CDR2 FQGNSA. The CDR3 here is CASSLWTGGPEQYF. In nucleotides, the CDR3 is TGTGCCAGCAGCCTTTGGACAGGCGGGCCCGAGCAGTACTTC.

A few counts support this clonotype. The V call is TRBV4-2, the J call TRBJ2-2; possible D gene TRBD2, 6 bases. V lost 0 bases, J lost 0 bases, and 11 bases lay in between. Germline V gives CDR1 LGHNA, CDR2 YNFKEQ. The CDR3 is 17 amino acids. The CDR3 DNA reads TGTGCCAGCAGCCAAGATCCGGGCGGGGCGAACACCGGGGAGCTGTTTTTT. This sequence encodes CASSQDPGGANTGELFF.

This chain uses TRBV27 with TRBJ2-3; TRBD2 agrees at 11 bases. Germline V gene data show CDR1 as MNHEY and CDR2 as SMNVEV (reference sequence). V lost 0 bases, J lost 5 bases, and 4 bases stayed unmatched. The CDR3 consists of 16 residues. CDR3: CASSLSSGGAIDTQYF. The CDR3 DNA reads as TGTGCCAGCAGTTTATCTAGCGGGGGGGCCATAGATACGCAGTATTTT.